This T cell receptor beta chain was sequenced for a study of blood T cell repertoires in COVID-19. As processed by the authors: By means of reference gene primer amplification, nucleated cell counts were estimated. Method: immunoSEQ multiplex PCR; TCRdb's copy keeps in-frame clones and lacks some. V, J and clone size were drawn from that table, and D and trimming were deduced from the DNA. The sample lists fewer than 250,000 clones, approximately 89% occurring once. CDR1 GTSNPN and CDR2 SVGIG come from the germline V gene (reference sequence). Trimming pared 2 bases from V and 5 bases from J, leaving 18 bases between. This CDR3 has 15 amino acids.

Sequencing used peripheral blood. The J gene is TRBJ1-2, the V gene TRBV30; unclear D gene. The TCR was taken from a woman aged 60 to 75 who had recovered from COVID-19. CDR3 coding DNA: TGTGCCTGGAGTCCCCGAAATCAGGTCAGGTATGGCTACACCTTC. Encoded protein: CAWSPRNQVRYGYTF. Full variable domain (missing parts from reference TRBV30 and TRBJ1-2): SQTIHQWPATLVQPVGSPLSLECTVEGTSNPNLYWYRQAAGRGLQLLFYSVGIGQISSEVPQNLSASRPQDRQFILSSKKLLLSDSGFYLCAWSPRNQVRYGYTFGSGTRLTVV.